This T cell receptor (beta chain) comes out of a study of T cell changes during pregnancy in multiple sclerosis (dated by TCRdb to 2018 to 2020). With respect to the entire study: In women with multiple sclerosis, the researchers looked at how the T cell repertoire shifted as pregnancy progressed.

The CDR3, from cysteine to phenylalanine, totals 16 residues. Only the CDR3 part of the read is kept: 48 bases, read in frame from the first base. As encoded in the germline V gene, CDR1 is MGHRA while CDR2 is YSYEKL. Trimming takes 4 bases off V and 5 bases off J; junction bases not matched to a gene: 6. Turning to this clone: Its binding antigen is unknown. Base qualities are not provided; no much larger clone lies one nucleotide away.

Receptors were amplified or captured by the immunoSEQ multiplex PCR assay. Entries here come from immuneACCESS through TCRdb and include only in-frame sequences with V and J called. Some clones fail to appear in such tables; in the studies checked, an unresolved V gene covers under half of the shortfall, and the cause of the remainder is unknown. Recorded for this sample are about 47,000 clones; 93% of them occurred a single time. Of the sample, approximately 1.9% is held by the ten largest clones. This receptor was obtained from a female donor with multiple sclerosis, enrolled in a pregnancy study. This chain is built from TRBV4-1 and TRBJ2-1; TRBD2 matches 12 bases in the middle. The sample in question was peripheral blood, obtained in the second trimester of pregnancy. The CDR3 sequence is CASSLLAGGLHNEQFF. Read as DNA, the sequence is TGCGCCAGCAGCCTTCTAGCGGGAGGGCTACACAATGAGCAGTTCTTC.